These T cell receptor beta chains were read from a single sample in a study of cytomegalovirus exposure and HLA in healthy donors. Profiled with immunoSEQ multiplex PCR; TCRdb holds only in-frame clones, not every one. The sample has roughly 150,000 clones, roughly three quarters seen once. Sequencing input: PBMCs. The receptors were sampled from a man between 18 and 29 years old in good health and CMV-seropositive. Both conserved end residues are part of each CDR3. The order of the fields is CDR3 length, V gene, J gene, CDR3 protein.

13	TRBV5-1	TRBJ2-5	CASSVRSVETQYF
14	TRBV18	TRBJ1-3	CASSSTNSGNTIYF
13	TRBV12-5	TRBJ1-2	CASGLGVIDGYTF
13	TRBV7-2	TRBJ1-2	CASSLEQGRSYTF
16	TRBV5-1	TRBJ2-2	CASSLGLAGNTGELFF
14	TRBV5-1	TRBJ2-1	CASSLGSSMDEQFF
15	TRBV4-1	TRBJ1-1	CASSQEGTGNTEAFF
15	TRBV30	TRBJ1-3	CAWSLSGTRRNTIYF
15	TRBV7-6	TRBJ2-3	CASSGGGGRADTQYF
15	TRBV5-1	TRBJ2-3	CASSSHATFTDTQYF
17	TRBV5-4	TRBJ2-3	CASSPGDRGQDADTQYF
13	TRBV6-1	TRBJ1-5	CASSAEQDQPQHF
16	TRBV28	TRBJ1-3	CASSSPIRGPGNTIYF
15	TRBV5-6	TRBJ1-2	CASSLAAGGAYGYTF
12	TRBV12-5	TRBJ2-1	CASGITGNEQFF
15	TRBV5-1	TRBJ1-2	CASSPLVSGDGGYTF
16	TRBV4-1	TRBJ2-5	CASSQKLAGGQETQYF
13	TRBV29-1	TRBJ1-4	CSVGRTVHEKLFF
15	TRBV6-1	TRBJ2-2	CASSDLTTRTGELFF
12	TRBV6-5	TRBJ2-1	CASSPKRGGQFF
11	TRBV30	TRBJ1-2	CAWSTNYGYTF
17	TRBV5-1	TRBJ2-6	CASSLDRGPSGANVLTF
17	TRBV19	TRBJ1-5	CASSIGAGYTSNQPQHF
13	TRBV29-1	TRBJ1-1	CSVVGQRDTEAFF
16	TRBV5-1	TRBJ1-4	CASSLAPGETNEKLFF